Shown below are 25 T cell receptor beta chains from a single sample sequenced in a study of T cell responses to AZD1222 COVID-19 vaccine. Produced via immunoSEQ multiplex PCR; TCRdb's table is partial and in-frame only. The repertoire holds some 120,000 clones, with roughly 93% as singletons. Sequencing used peripheral blood, obtained on day 0 of AZD1222 vaccination. Receptors were obtained from an adult in good health.

The chain has TRBV3-1 (or the pseudogene TRBV3-2) and TRBJ1-5; D remains unclear. Germline V gene lookup returns CDR1 LGHDT and CDR2 YNNKEL (reference sequence). V lost 0 bases, J lost 4 bases, and 13 bases lay in between. This CDR3 has 16 amino acids. CDR3 coding DNA: TGTGCCAGCAGCCAAGATAATAGCGGAGAGAATCAGCCCCAGCATTTT. It translates to CASSQDNSGENQPQHF.

This chain connects TRBV7-3 to TRBJ2-1, with 10 bases identical to TRBD1. V was clipped by 3 bases and J by 9 bases; unmatched bases: 5. CDR3 length: 14 amino acids. Per the germline V gene, CDR1 is SGHTA and CDR2 is FQGTGA. The CDR3 sequence: CASSFHRDRGEQFF. CDR3 nucleotides: TGTGCCAGCAGCTTCCACCGGGACAGGGGTGAGCAGTTCTTC.

The chain joins TRBV4-1 to TRBJ2-1; D is tentatively TRBD1 or TRBD2 (5 bases each). Germline-derived CDR1 and CDR2 are MGHRA and YSYEKL. V lost 0 bases and J lost 6, with 15 bases in between. The CDR3 sequence is 16 residues long. In nucleotides, the CDR3 is TGCGCCAGCAGCCAAGAGGATTACCGGGGCGGCAATGAGCAGTTCTTC. It is translated as CASSQEDYRGGNEQFF.

In DNA form, the CDR3 reads TGTGCCTCCACCTCCTACAGGGGCCACAACACTGAAGCTTTCTTT. This sequence encodes CASTSYRGHNTEAFF. The rearrangement joins TRBV28 to TRBJ1-1; 7 nucleotides align to TRBD1. Germline lookup yields CDR1 MDHEN and CDR2 SYDVKM. The CDR3 loop spans 15 amino acids. The J segment lost 2 bases and the V segment lost 11 bases, leaving 14 bases of the junction unmatched.

This chain uses TRBV28 with TRBJ2-7; 7 bases are a match to TRBD2. Germline CDR1 reads MDHEN; CDR2 reads SYDVKM. Unmatched junction bases numbered 15, after V lost 10 bases and J lost 3 bases. This CDR3 contains 15 residues. The CDR3 DNA is TGTGCCACCGGGGGAGGGCCCCGAGTCGGCTACGAGCAGTACTTC. It yields the protein CATGGGPRVGYEQYF. Full variable domain (missing parts from reference TRBV28 and TRBJ2-7): DVKVTQSSRYLVKRTGEKVFLECVQDMDHENMFWYRQDPGLGLRLIYFSYDVKMKEKGDIPEGYSVSREKKERFSLILESASTNQTSMYLCATGGGPRVGYEQYFGPGTRLTVT.

Here the CDR3 DNA reads TGTGCCAGCTCACCCCGAGACAGGATCAATTCACCCCTCCACTTT. This gives the protein CASSPRDRINSPLHF. This chain connects TRBV18 to TRBJ1-6, with a tentative D call TRBD1 (6 bases). Between the trimmed V and J ends, which lost 3 bases and 7 bases, there was a span of 13 bases. Germline-derived CDR1 and CDR2 are KGHSH and LQKENI. The CDR3 totals 15 residues.

The rearrangement uses TRBV12-3 or TRBV12-4 and TRBJ1-5; D is ambiguous. The CDR3 is 12 amino acids. V was trimmed by 8 bases and J by 11 bases, leaving 16 bases between them. In DNA form, the CDR3 reads TGTGCCAGCGGCCTGCAGCCCCGTACCCAGCATTTT. Encoded protein: CASGLQPRTQHF.

The V call is TRBV21-1, the J call TRBJ2-5; TRBD1, as called in the table, went unchecked against the DNA. TRBV21-1 constitutes a pseudogene. This CDR3 has 16 amino acids. CDR3 nucleotides: TGTGCCAGCAGCAGTTTTCGGGACAGGGCAGAAGAGACCCAGTACTTC. This encodes CASSSFRDRAEETQYF.

The chain uses TRBV9 and TRBJ2-1, with D possibly called TRBD1 or TRBD2 (6 bases each). Germline V lookup: CDR1 SGDLS, CDR2 YYNGEE. Trimming pared 3 bases from V and 4 bases from J, leaving 11 bases between. CDR3 length: 14 amino acids. Here the CDR3 DNA reads TGTGCCAGCAGCGGCGGGACAATTTACAATGAGCAGTTCTTC. Protein sequence: CASSGGTIYNEQFF.

V gene TRBV7-8 combines with J gene TRBJ2-1, with 12 bases aligning to TRBD2. CDR1 and CDR2 (germline): SGHVS, FQNEAQ. The length of the CDR3 is 17 residues. J gave up 2 bases and V 2 bases, and 4 bases lay outside the gene matches. Here the CDR3 DNA reads TGTGCCAGCAGCTTATATCGGACTAGCGGGACCTACAATGAGCAGTTCTTC. This sequence encodes CASSLYRTSGTYNEQFF.

This chain links TRBV5-4 with TRBJ2-3; a weak D match, TRBD2 (6 bases). The CDR3 is 13 residues long. Germline lookup yields CDR1 SGHNT and CDR2 YYREEE (reference sequence). The V end lost 10 bases, the J end lost 2 bases, and 14 bases lay between the germline ends. In DNA, the CDR3 is TGTGCCTTCTCGGGACTCATCACAGATACGCAGTATTTT. Translated: CAFSGLITDTQYF.

This clone was recorded only once. The CDR3 DNA is TGCGCCAGCAGCCAAGGACTGGGTGGTAGTGAAAAACTGTTTTTT. Its translation: CASSQGLGGSEKLFF. The rearrangement links TRBV4-1 to TRBJ1-4; no reliable D call. V lost 1 base and J 7 bases, leaving 13 bases between the germline ends. The CDR3 has 15 amino acids. Per the germline V gene, CDR1 is MGHRA and CDR2 is YSYEKL.

This chain uses TRBV27 with TRBJ2-7; tentative D call: TRBD2 (6 bases). V lost 2 bases, J lost 5 bases, and 19 bases lay in between. Germline lookup yields CDR1 MNHEY and CDR2 SMNVEV (reference sequence). This CDR3 has 16 amino acids. The CDR3 is CASSLTAAGRRNEQYF. For the CDR3, the DNA is TGTGCCAGCAGTTTAACCGCGGCGGGGCGGCGGAACGAGCAGTACTTC.

CDR3 sequence reads: CASSPRTGGLAFF. The CDR3 DNA reads as TGTGCCAGCAGCCCCCGGACAGGGGGGTTAGCTTTCTTT. The genes are TRBV7-9 and TRBJ1-1, with TRBD1 matching over 10 bases. From germline, CDR1 is SEHNR and CDR2 FQNEAQ (reference sequence). The CDR3 runs to 13 residues. V was clipped by 5 bases and J by 10 bases; unmatched bases: 7.

The V and J genes are TRBV7-9 and TRBJ1-1; no clear D. The germline gives CDR1 SEHNR, CDR2 FQNEAQ (reference sequence). V lost 5 bases and J 0 bases, leaving 7 bases between the germline ends. The CDR3 is made up of 13 amino acids. Here the CDR3 reads CASSLNVNTEAFF. CDR3 coding DNA: TGTGCCAGCAGCCTGAACGTGAACACTGAAGCTTTCTTT.

The genes are TRBV28 and TRBJ1-5; weak D call: TRBD1 (5 bases). Per the germline V gene, CDR1 is MDHEN and CDR2 is SYDVKM. CDR3 length equals 16 residues. Trimming stripped 4 bases from V and 3 bases from J, with 16 bases between. CDR3 sequence: CASSSRTWWDNQPQHF. The CDR3 nucleotides read TGTGCCAGCAGTTCACGGACATGGTGGGACAATCAGCCCCAGCATTTT.

The chain recombines TRBV11-2 with TRBJ2-1; D is ambiguous. V gave up 4 bases and J gave up 0 bases, with 16 bases separating them. The CDR3 totals 17 residues. Germline CDR1 is SGHAT and CDR2 is FQNNGV. CDR3 DNA sequence: TGTGCCAGCAGCTCCTTCCAGCAGAGGAGCTCCTACAATGAGCAGTTCTTC. It specifies CASSSFQQRSSYNEQFF.

CDR3 nucleotides: TGTGCCAGCAGTTCCGGGACAGGGCCCTACGAGCAGTACTTC. The encoded protein is CASSSGTGPYEQYF. The chain is built from TRBV5-4 and TRBJ2-7; 9 bases agree with TRBD1. The CDR3 runs 14 residues. Germline CDR1 and CDR2: SGHNT and YYREEE (reference sequence). The junction had 5 bases not matched to a gene; V was cut back by 5 bases and J by 2 bases.

This chain links TRBV7-9 with TRBJ2-4; D is unclear. The CDR3 totals 13 residues. V lost 4 bases and J 8 bases, leaving 12 bases between the germline ends. Germline V CDR1 and CDR2: SEHNR, FQNEAQ (reference sequence). The CDR3: CASSSSLGDIQYF. CDR3 nucleotide sequence: TGTGCCAGCAGCTCCAGCCTCGGCGACATTCAGTACTTC.

This chain uses TRBV27 with TRBJ2-1, with D possibly matching TRBD2 (6 bases). Looked up from germline, CDR1 is MNHEY and CDR2 is SMNVEV (reference sequence). Trimming took 2 bases from V and 9 from J, leaving 17 bases between them. CDR3 length equals 15 residues. CDR3 amino acids: CASSLKPTSIGEQFF. CDR3 coding DNA: TGTGCCAGCAGTTTAAAACCGACTAGTATCGGTGAGCAGTTCTTC.

V and J are TRBV3-1 (or the pseudogene TRBV3-2) and TRBJ2-6; D is possibly TRBD2 (6 bases). The CDR3 is 16 amino acids. Looked up from germline, CDR1 is LGHDT and CDR2 is YNNKEL (reference sequence). The ends were cut back, 4 bases at V and 0 bases at J, with 10 bases in the middle. The CDR3 protein is CASSPSEGSGANVLTF. The CDR3 region has the DNA TGTGCCAGCAGCCCCTCGGAGGGCTCTGGGGCCAACGTCCTGACTTTC.

The table lists this clone with a count of one. The chain recombines TRBV29-1 with TRBJ2-7; D possibly uses TRBD1 or TRBD2 (5 bases each). In germline, CDR1 is SQVTM, CDR2 ANQGSEA. V lost 7 bases and J 3 bases, leaving 16 bases between the germline ends. CDR3 length: 13 residues. Here the CDR3 reads CSAVGDASYEQYF. In nucleotides, the CDR3 is TGCAGCGCTGTGGGGGACGCCAGCTACGAGCAGTACTTC.

About this clone: The sample holds other DNA sequences that translate to the same CDR3. V is TRBV5-1 and J is TRBJ2-6, with 11 positions matching TRBD1. J was trimmed by 0 bases and V by 2 bases; bases with no gene match: 4. CDR3 length equals 18 residues. Germline values: CDR1 SGHRS, CDR2 YFSETQ. CDR3 bases: TGCGCCAGCAGCTTAGTTGGGACAGGGGGCTCTGGGGCCAACGTCCTGACTTTC. This sequence encodes CASSLVGTGGSGANVLTF.

The chain has TRBV4-1 and TRBJ2-7; D is possibly TRBD1 (6 bases). Between the trimmed V and J ends, which lost 3 bases and 2 bases, there was a span of 17 bases. CDR1 and CDR2 (germline): MGHRA, YSYEKL. There are 16 residues in the CDR3. The chain's CDR3 is CASSHDRLRGTYEQYF. Here the CDR3 DNA reads TGCGCCAGCAGCCACGACCGCCTCAGGGGAACCTACGAGCAGTACTTC.

The genes are TRBV5-1 and TRBJ1-2; D gene uncertain. Trimming shortened V by 1 base and J by 2 bases, and 9 bases separated the two germline ends. The CDR3 sequence is 14 residues long. The V gene's germline CDR1 is SGHRS and CDR2 YFSETQ. The DNA of the CDR3 is TGCGCCAGCAGCTTGAGTGCACGGAACTATGGCTACACCTTC. Protein: CASSLSARNYGYTF.